This T cell receptor beta chain is drawn from a study of cytotoxic CD8 clonotypes in ibrutinib-treated CLL. The wider study: Following a median roughly 12 months of treatment, with a range of 6 to 36, response samples were taken.

The CDR3 spans 16 residues. V was clipped by 6 bases and J by 4 bases; unmatched bases: 11. Germline V gene data show CDR1 as ENHRY and CDR2 as SYGVKD. Profiling relied on immunoSEQ multiplex PCR, and the TCRdb table lists in-frame clones only, not all of them. Of 150,000 to 200,000 clones in the sample, roughly 80% were seen once. The receptor was isolated from a human donor with chronic lymphocytic leukemia. J is TRBJ2-7 and V is TRBV10-3; 11 bases agree with TRBD2. Here the sequenced sample was PBMCs, taken after 12 months of ibrutinib treatment. Here the CDR3 reads CAIRGGPGTSGYEQYF. CDR3 sequence (DNA): TGTGCCATCAGGGGCGGACCCGGGACTAGCGGATACGAGCAGTACTTC.